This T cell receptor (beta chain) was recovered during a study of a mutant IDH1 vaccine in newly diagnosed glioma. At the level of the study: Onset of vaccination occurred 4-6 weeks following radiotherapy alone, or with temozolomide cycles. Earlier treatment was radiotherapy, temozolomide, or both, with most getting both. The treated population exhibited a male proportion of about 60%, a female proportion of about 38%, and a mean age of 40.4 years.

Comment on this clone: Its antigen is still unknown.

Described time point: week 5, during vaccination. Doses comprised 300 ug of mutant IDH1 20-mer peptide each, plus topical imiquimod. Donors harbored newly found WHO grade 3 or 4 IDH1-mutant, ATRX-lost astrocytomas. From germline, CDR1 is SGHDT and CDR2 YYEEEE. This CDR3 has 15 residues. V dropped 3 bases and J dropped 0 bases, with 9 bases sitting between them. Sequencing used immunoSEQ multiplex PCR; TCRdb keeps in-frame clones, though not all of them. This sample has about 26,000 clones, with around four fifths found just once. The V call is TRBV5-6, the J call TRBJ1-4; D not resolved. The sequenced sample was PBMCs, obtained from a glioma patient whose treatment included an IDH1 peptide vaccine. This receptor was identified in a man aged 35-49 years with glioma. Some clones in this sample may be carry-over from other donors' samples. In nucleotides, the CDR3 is TGTGCCAGCAGCTCCTACAGTGCAACTAATGAAAAACTGTTTTTT. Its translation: CASSSYSATNEKLFF.